The source of this T cell receptor (beta chain) is a study of cytomegalovirus exposure and HLA in healthy donors. Broader study findings: Near-uniform donor sequencing depth was presumed by presence/absence analyses.

To note about this clone: Its matching antigen is unknown.

Primers for the PCR totalled 60 Vbeta and 13 Jbeta. TCRdb's table, derived via immunoSEQ multiplex PCR, lists solely in-frame clones and lacks some. The sample lists roughly 63,000 clones; roughly 75% were seen once. Specimen: PBMCs. This clonotype originated in a woman between 35 and 50 years old in good health and CMV-seropositive.

The CDR3, as DNA: TGCGCCAGCAGCCAAGATAGGTCCCGGGATGGCTACACCTTC. This gives the protein CASSQDRSRDGYTF. The V and J genes are TRBV4-3 and TRBJ1-2; D is ambiguous. Germline CDR1 and CDR2: LGHNA and YSLEER. The CDR3 spans 14 residues. V lost 0 bases to trimming and J lost 6 bases, with 11 bases between them.